This TCR beta chain derives from a study of T cells in Graves' hyperthyroidism and ophthalmopathy. Study summary: Peripheral blood was collected at initial diagnosis, before any treatment. Points from the study as a whole: The majority of expanded thyroid clonotypes above 0.001 also appeared in blood. Ophthalmopathy, which appeared later, was predicted by the model a median approximately 6.7 months before onset.

This clonotype was counted many times. Its antigen is currently unknown. The investigators amplified TCR beta CDR3 regions from RNA transcripts. An initial round of RT-PCR targeting the TCR CDR3 relied on the HTBI primer set. Using its own MiXCR run on the multiplex PCR reads, TCRdb lists one record per CDR3 protein. The table includes about 460,000 distinct CDR3 sequences, approximately 23% detected once. Fresh 10 ml peripheral blood yielded PBMCs. Germline V CDR1 and CDR2: SGHAT, FQNNGV. The ends were cut back, 8 bases at V and 7 bases at J, with 9 bases in the middle. The CDR3 has 11 residues. This TCR was recovered from a woman in her 70s with Graves' ophthalmopathy. This chain joins TRBV11-2 and TRBJ2-1; D not certain. The sample consisted of blood. This CDR3 reads CASASLNEQFF. CDR3 sequence (DNA): TGTGCCAGCGCTAGTTTGAATGAGCAGTTCTTC. Together with reference TRBV11-2 and TRBJ2-1, the CDR3 gives the full variable domain: EAGVAQSPRYKIIEKRQSVAFWCNPISGHATLYWYQQILGQGPKLLIQFQNNGVVDDSQLPKDRFSAERLKGVDSTLKIQPAKLEDSAVYLCASASLNEQFFGPGTRLTVL.